This T cell receptor beta chain was captured in a study of blood T cell repertoires in COVID-19. This CDR3 comprises 16 residues. Germline V gene data show CDR1 as MDHEN and CDR2 as SYDVKM. V was pared by 5 bases and J by 2 bases, with 9 bases of the junction left unmatched. Original methodology: By means of reference gene primer amplification, nucleated cell counts were estimated. TCRdb keeps only in-frame clones here, not all; method: immunoSEQ multiplex PCR. V and J calls and clone size are as listed in that table; D and trimming were resolved from the DNA. The repertoire holds about 340,000 clones, with 70% to 90% as singletons.

The rearrangement uses TRBV28 and TRBJ2-1; TRBD1 aligns across 7 bases. The clonotype comes from a woman aged 40 to 49 with acute COVID-19. The sequencing sample was made of PBMCs or T cells enriched from blood (not recorded which). CDR3 bases: TGTGCCAGCAGTCACCGGACAGGAACAACCTACAATGAGCAGTTCTTC. This translates into CASSHRTGTTYNEQFF.